This TCR beta chain was identified during a study (TCRdb year 2017). Regarding the research as a whole: Patients provided blood, with volumes of up to 100 ml, in addition to duodenal biopsy samples that ranged from roughly 6 to 13. For most subjects, cells were stained with pooled PE-conjugated tetramers presenting the glia-alpha1a, -alpha2, -omega1 and -omega2 epitopes. The study followed gluten-specific CD4+ T cell receptor repertoires in celiac disease across blood and gut, across disease stages, and over intervals ranging from weeks to decades. In total, the study looked at blood and gut biopsy samples from 20 to 25 celiac disease patients. Patients with historic T cell material from decades earlier were invited to donate new blood and biopsy samples for long-term comparison.

By sample share, this clonotype is medium-sized (0.01 to 0.1%). The record has no base qualities; no much larger clone is one base away. Study-wide conclusions, independent of this receptor: Clonotypes specific for gluten lasted for decades, and samples taken about 15 to 30 years apart shared up to roughly 50% overlap. Conclusions depend on tetramer specificity; previously approximately 78% of tetramer-sorted clones showed antigen-specific proliferation. About 1% of TCR-beta sequences and about 0.2% of paired TCR-alpha/beta clonotypes were shared across patients; authors concluded cross-contamination was not an issue. Because of sampling limits, maximum clonotype overlap between two independent sequencing runs of the same sample was only 40% to 60%. Of 1,500 to 2,000 TCRs from about 17 patients, about 9.7% of the TCR-alpha, TCR-beta or paired amino acid sequences were public.

Receptor amplification or capture employed 5' RACE. A modified SMART protocol was used to prepare bulk TCR libraries. Bulk TCR libraries were sequenced on Illumina MiSeq with paired-end 300 bp reads, while single-cell libraries were sequenced on MiSeq with paired-end 250 bp reads. The authors' pipeline ran thus. Selected pRESTO steps were used to preprocess the reads, after which IMGT/HighV-QUEST assigned the V, D, J genes and CDR3 junctions. Bulk sequences were retained only if present in at least two replicas with cumulative read counts of 10 or more. A sample-corrected Shannon entropy estimator was used to measure repertoire diversity in samples with more than 20 cells. TCRdb reworked the public reads: Q25 trimming with fastp, MiXCR clone assembly, productive beta chains retained. Every entry covers one CDR3 protein and lists the most common genes and DNA from its rows. The authors' filters were not applied to this entry. For this sample there are 500 to 750 distinct CDR3 sequences; around a fifth appear just once. Roughly two thirds of the sample is held by the ten biggest clonotypes.

V drops 7 bases and J drops 0 bases, leaving 10 bases in between. From cysteine to phenylalanine, the CDR3 is 13 amino acids long. The retained sequence is limited to the CDR3, 39 bases, with the frame set at the first base. Sequences SGHTA (CDR1) and FQGNSA (CDR2) are obtained from the germline V gene. When a sample contained relatively high numbers of tetramer-positive T cells, bulk-cell sorting was done in addition to single-cell sorting. Gluten-specific T cells were isolated with HLA-DQ:gluten tetramers and analyzed by high-throughput sequencing of rearranged TCR-alpha and TCR-beta genes. All sorting was performed on a BD Aria II cell sorter, with flow data analyzed in FlowJo.

The receptor comes from a female donor with celiac disease. Sequences were derived from gluten tetramer+ CD4+ T cells from blood or duodenal biopsy (not recorded which); whether cultured is not recorded, sampled while untreated, on a gluten-free diet, or during gluten challenge (not recorded which). The label giving this sample's cell subset or site can be read as: CD4+ T cells binding HLA-DQ:gluten tetramers. The chain links TRBV7-2 with TRBJ2-7, with the D segment identity uncertain. In nucleotides, the sequence is TGTGCCAGCACCTTTTTTGTCTCCTACGAGCAGTACTTC. This is translated as CASTFFVSYEQYF.